This TCR beta chain was identified during a study of blood T cell repertoires in COVID-19 (dated by TCRdb to 2019 to 2021). At the level of the whole study: The collaborator samples originated in the United States, Italy and Spain and spanned the acute and convalescent phases of COVID-19. The material from the prospective study consisted of cDNA or gDNA derived from T cells, B-cell-depleted T cells, or PBMCs. The dataset comprised deeply sampled blood TCRbeta repertoires from subjects exposed to, actively infected with, or recovered from COVID-19. The repertoires were made available in a free public database intended to serve as a resource for research on the immune response to SARS-CoV-2. Samples were obtained from the ongoing ImmuneRACE study (first 160 participants) and from about 1,300 subjects provided by 6 global collaborators. A de-identified subject ID, COVID-19 status, age in years and sex were almost always included in the sample metadata. Where available, HLA class I and class II types were taken from metadata supplied by the sample provider and were not determined by assay-based typing.

Here is what the overall study found, with its caveats: Clinical and demographic metadata were provided uncurated, with the amount varying by source and participant.

The collaborating institutions used their own protocols to collect whole blood in K2EDTA tubes. For TCRbeta analysis, collaborators shipped samples in one of three forms: frozen whole blood, isolated PBMCs, or DNA extracted from either of those sample types. This clone was seen a handful of times. Its antigen is currently not known. Within one base of it there is no much larger clone, and no base qualities were kept. TCRbeta CDR3 regions were amplified from genomic DNA by means of the immunoSEQ Assay, a bias-controlled multiplex PCR. The study's own analysis went as follows. The number of nucleated cells in each sample was estimated by amplification of reference gene primers within the assay. Sequence reads were collapsed and filtered to measure the absolute abundance of every unique TCRbeta CDR3 rearrangement. For each sample, productive Simpson clonality was calculated by taking the square root of Simpson's diversity index across productive rearrangements. Imported from immuneACCESS, the table was reduced by TCRdb to in-frame sequences with V and J called. These copies leave out some clones; in studies compared against another copy, an unresolved V gene accounts for under half, and the cause of the remainder is not known. The DNA was the basis for D and trimming; V, J and clone size are from that table. This sample has around 20,000 clones in its table, and roughly 86% of those were observed once. Of the sample, about 8.3% falls within the top ten clones.

Input material: peripheral blood. The receptor comes from a human donor in a cohort sampled during active COVID-19. The donor label of this sample is uncertain.

The nucleotide sequence reads as follows: TGCAGTGCTAGTAACAGGGGAGGTTATTACAATGAGCAGTTCTTC. It encodes CSASNRGGYYNEQFF. This chain is built from TRBV20-1 and TRBJ2-1; the best D guess is TRBD1, with 7 bases matching. For CDR1 and CDR2, the germline V gene (reference sequence) lists DFQATT and SNEGSKA. The V and J ends are trimmed by 3 bases and 4 bases, leaving 16 bases between them. The CDR3 sequence holds 15 residues, the cysteine and phenylalanine included. Only the CDR3 portion is preserved as DNA: 45 bases, with reading frame beginning at the first base.